These 15 T cell receptor beta chains came from one sample sequenced in a study of T cells after yellow fever vaccination (dated by TCRdb to 2018 to 2020). Reading the label with the study, this specimen's treatment or condition is: live attenuated yellow fever vaccine strain. The library was generated by 5' RACE. The listed sequencing device is Illumina HiSeq 2500. TCRdb trimmed the raw reads at Q25, called clones with MiXCR and kept productive beta chains. Under each unique CDR3 protein, matching rows form one entry showing the most common genes and DNA. For this sample the table gives 150,000 or so distinct CDR3 sequences, of which 5.5% to 7.5% were detected only once. More than 2.5% of the sample is taken by the ten largest. The sample consisted of CD4+ T cells sorted from PBMCs, taken about 5 days after the first yellow fever vaccination. These receptors originate from a man aged 18 to 35 who received the YFV17D yellow fever vaccine.

This chain uses TRBV5-1 with TRBJ2-3, with TRBD1 as a possible D gene (6 bases). Germline values: CDR1 SGHRS, CDR2 YFSETQ. The CDR3 runs to 17 residues. Trimming cost V 2 bases and J 3 bases, with 19 bases left between them. Here the CDR3 DNA reads TGCGCCAGCAGCTTTGGGTCGACAGGAGCTGGGACAGATACGCAGTATTTT. Amino acid sequence: CASSFGSTGAGTDTQYF.

This clonotype was found a few times. V usage is TRBV5-1 and J usage is TRBJ2-1; 8 nucleotides match TRBD1. From germline, CDR1 is SGHRS and CDR2 YFSETQ. V was clipped by 4 bases and J by 6 bases; unmatched bases: 9. This CDR3 has 15 residues. The CDR3 spells CASSTGQGQFNEQFF. As DNA, the CDR3 is TGCGCCAGCAGCACCGGACAGGGCCAATTCAATGAGCAGTTCTTC.

At least ten counts were recorded for this clonotype. The chain carries TRBV7-2 and TRBJ2-5, with D unclear. V was shortened by 2 bases and J by 2 bases, with 9 bases between the two germline ends. There are 14 residues in the CDR3. Germline V CDR1 and CDR2: SGHTA, FQGNSA. CDR3 DNA sequence: TGTGCCAGCAGCTTAAGGCCAGTACAAGAGACCCAGTACTTC. It specifies CASSLRPVQETQYF.

This clonotype came up many times. V gene TRBV9 combines with J gene TRBJ1-6; D perhaps matches TRBD1 (5 bases). With 4 bases removed from V and 10 bases from J, the gap between germline ends came to 12 bases. This CDR3 has 13 amino acids. CDR1 SGDLS and CDR2 YYNGEE come from the germline V gene. The CDR3 protein is CASSPPGGSPLHF. CDR3 sequence (DNA): TGTGCCAGCAGCCCACCGGGGGGGTCACCCCTCCACTTT.

This clonotype appeared a few times. V gene TRBV18 combines with J gene TRBJ1-1; TRBD1 is a possible D gene (6 bases). This CDR3 is built from 12 residues. Trimming cost V 8 bases and J 1 base, with 8 bases left between them. Germline CDR1 and CDR2: KGHSH and LQKENI. CDR3 DNA: TGTGCCAGCGGACAGAGGAACACTGAAGCTTTCTTT. Translating it yields CASGQRNTEAFF.

V is TRBV4-3 and J is TRBJ1-2; D remains unclear. V lost 1 base and J lost 0, with 6 bases in between. The germline V gene encodes CDR1 LGHNA and CDR2 YSLEER. The length of the CDR3 is 14 residues. CDR3 loop: CASSQGATNYGYTF. CDR3 sequence (DNA): TGCGCCAGCAGCCAAGGGGCGACTAACTATGGCTACACCTTC.

About this clonotype itself: A read error may explain this, as a much larger clone is one base away. This sequence joins TRBV6-6 and TRBJ1-2; D uncertain. The V gene's germline CDR1 is MNHNY and CDR2 SVGAGI (reference sequence). This CDR3 has 12 amino acids. Trimming stripped 3 bases from V and 3 bases from J, with 5 bases between. CDR3 loop: CASSYGDYGYTF. Here the CDR3 DNA reads TGTGCCAGCAGTTATGGGGACTATGGCTACACCTTC.

This clonotype was counted many times. The rearrangement uses TRBV7-3 and TRBJ2-1, with TRBD1 as a possible D gene (6 bases). Germline lookup yields CDR1 SGHTA and CDR2 FQGTGA. V was pared by 5 bases and J by 1 base, with 9 bases between. This CDR3 contains 14 residues. CDR3 bases: TGTGCCAGCAGCCCAGGGGTATCCTACAATGAGCAGTTCTTC. Translation: CASSPGVSYNEQFF.

As for this clonotype: This may stem from a read error, because a much larger clone lies one nucleotide away. V is TRBV6-5 and J is TRBJ2-1; perhaps TRBD2 as D (5 bases). V dropped 6 bases and J dropped 4 bases, with 13 bases sitting between them. Germline CDR1 and CDR2: MNHEY and SVGAGI. This CDR3 is 14 amino acids long. The CDR3 DNA reads TGTGCCAGCAGGTACGGGCGGACTTACAATGAGCAGTTCTTC. It specifies CASRYGRTYNEQFF.

This clonotype has a count of ten or more. V is TRBV3-1 and J is TRBJ1-1; 7 nucleotides line up with TRBD1. Trimming removed 0 bases from V and 6 bases from J; junction bases left unmatched: 16. The germline gives CDR1 LGHDT, CDR2 YNNKEL (reference sequence). CDR3 size: 18 residues. CDR3 sequence (DNA): TGTGCCAGCAGCCAAGATAGTTGGCAGGGGGGTCGAGCGGCTGAAGCTTTCTTT. It encodes CASSQDSWQGGRAAEAFF.

This clonotype has ten or more counts. The chain is built from TRBV5-1 and TRBJ1-1; D remains ambiguous. The CDR3 runs 14 residues. V dropped 1 base and J dropped 0 bases, with 7 bases sitting between them. The germline gives CDR1 SGHRS, CDR2 YFSETQ. This chain's CDR3 is CASSLLPMNTEAFF. In nucleotides, the CDR3 is TGCGCCAGCAGCTTGCTCCCAATGAACACTGAAGCTTTCTTT.

This clonotype was seen only a few times. The V and J genes are TRBV12-3 or TRBV12-4 and TRBJ2-1; 9 nucleotides align to TRBD1. This CDR3 spans 15 amino acids. J was trimmed by 9 bases and V by 6 bases; bases with no gene match: 12. The chain's CDR3 is CASSLGQGTFREQFF. CDR3 in DNA: TGTGCCAGCAGCCTGGGACAGGGTACTTTTCGTGAGCAGTTCTTC.

This clonotype has more than one count but fewer than ten. V usage is TRBV12-5 and J usage is TRBJ2-4; D is possibly TRBD1 (6 bases). Germline V CDR1 and CDR2: LGHNT, FRNRAP. The CDR3 extends over 18 amino acids. Trimming took 1 base from V and 0 from J, leaving 16 bases between them. This CDR3 is CASGLGTDRILAKNIQYF. CDR3 nucleotides: TGTGCTAGTGGTTTGGGGACCGACAGGATACTAGCCAAAAACATTCAGTACTTC.

This clonotype appeared many times. The V and J genes are TRBV4-1 and TRBJ2-1; perhaps D is TRBD1 or TRBD2 (6 bases each). The germline gives CDR1 MGHRA, CDR2 YSYEKL. The CDR3 runs 13 residues. V lost 7 bases to trimming and J lost 8 bases, with 15 bases between them. CDR3 in amino acids: CASKPPGAYEQFF. For the CDR3, the DNA is TGCGCCAGCAAACCCCCGGGGGCGTATGAGCAGTTCTTC.

This clonotype was counted between two and nine times. The genes are TRBV4-2 and TRBJ2-5, with 10 nucleotides matching TRBD2. Germline lookup yields CDR1 LGHNA and CDR2 YNFKEQ. This CDR3 spans 18 amino acids. J lost 2 bases, V lost 0 bases, and 9 bases had no gene match. DNA for the CDR3: TGTGCCAGCAGCCAAGAACTGGCCCCACTAGCGGGGCAAGAGACCCAGTACTTC. It translates to CASSQELAPLAGQETQYF.